The subject of this entry is one T cell receptor beta chain. The target antigen is unknown. This sample was included in a study of T-cell memory formation after mild COVID-19. Study outcomes and limitations: The authors left the SARS-CoV-2 specificity of second-wave clones peaking on day 37 unconfirmed. Contracting clones from day 15 to 85 showed balanced CD4/CD8; later expanders favored CD4+.

The CDR3 has 13 residues. Trimming stripped 6 bases from V and 6 bases from J, with 15 bases between. Germline values: CDR1 KGHSH, CDR2 LQKENI. After 5'RACE with constant-segment primers, TCR alpha and TCR beta cDNA libraries carrying sample barcodes and UMIs were obtained. Each CDR3 protein is one row after TCRdb ran MiXCR on the 5' RACE reads. In the table there are hundreds of thousands of distinct CDR3 sequences, under 20% of which are singletons. This TCR came from an adult woman who had mild COVID-19 (a few samples of this study predate the infection). Cell type and time point are not known. This chain uses TRBV18 with TRBJ2-7; the D call may be TRBD1 or TRBD2 (5 bases each). The sequenced material came from PBMCs or a T cell subset sorted from them (not recorded which). CDR3 DNA sequence: TGTGCCAGCTCCCAGGGACGGGACGGCGAGCAGTACTTC. Translating it yields CASSQGRDGEQYF.